The 24 T cell receptor beta chains given below trace back to one sample, sequenced in a study of blood T cell repertoires in COVID-19. TCRdb's copy holds only in-frame clones and misses some; the assay was immunoSEQ multiplex PCR. The sample lists 150,000 to 180,000 clones, 84% occurring once. Sequences were obtained from PBMCs or T cells enriched from blood (not recorded which). The origin of the receptors is a man aged 50-60 years who had recovered from COVID-19.

This clone was detected only a few times. The chain employs TRBV7-9 and TRBJ2-3, with a weak D call TRBD2 (6 bases). The CDR3 totals 14 residues. V shed 5 bases and J shed 1 base, with 10 bases lying between them. Germline loops: CDR1 SEHNR, CDR2 FQNEAQ (reference sequence). This chain's CDR3 is CASSPGTGTDTQYF. In nucleotides, the CDR3 is TGTGCCAGCAGCCCCGGGACTGGCACAGATACGCAGTATTTT.

The chain recombines TRBV4-1 with TRBJ2-7, with D possibly being TRBD1 (6 bases). This CDR3 has 17 amino acids. Trimming left V 0 bases short and J 3 bases short, with 18 bases between. Germline V gene lookup returns CDR1 MGHRA and CDR2 YSYEKL. This chain's CDR3 is CASSQEAGAVQIYEQYF. For the CDR3, the DNA is TGCGCCAGCAGCCAAGAGGCAGGGGCCGTCCAGATCTACGAGCAGTACTTC.

The chain joins TRBV27 to TRBJ1-1; 9 bases align to TRBD1. V was pared by 8 bases and J by 4 bases, with 17 bases of the junction left unmatched. CDR1 and CDR2 from the germline V gene are MNHEY and SMNVEV (reference sequence). There are 17 residues in the CDR3. CDR3 nucleotide sequence: TGTGCCAGCTGGCGTACCGGGACAGGGTTTCCGGGCACTGAAGCTTTCTTT. Amino acid sequence: CASWRTGTGFPGTEAFF.

V gene TRBV18 combines with J gene TRBJ1-5; tentatively, D is TRBD1 (6 bases). Germline CDR1 is KGHSH and CDR2 is LQKENI. Deletions cut 9 bases from V and 0 bases from J, with 15 bases between. CDR3 length: 15 residues. The CDR3 loop is CASRPGTNSNQPQHF. CDR3 nucleotide sequence: TGTGCCAGTCGACCCGGGACAAATAGCAATCAGCCCCAGCATTTT.

The V call is TRBV10-2, the J call TRBJ2-2; 9 nucleotides line up with TRBD2. V was clipped by 2 bases and J by 1 base; unmatched bases: 2. CDR1 and CDR2 (germline): WSHSY, SAAADI. This CDR3 contains 16 residues. The CDR3 sequence: CASSEASGVNTGELFF. In DNA form, the CDR3 reads TGCGCCAGCAGTGAGGCTAGCGGGGTGAACACCGGGGAGCTGTTTTTT.

V usage is TRBV9 and J usage is TRBJ2-1, with D tentatively TRBD2 (5 bases). V was pared by 0 bases and J by 4 bases, with 17 bases between. The germline V gene encodes CDR1 SGDLS and CDR2 YYNGEE. This CDR3 spans 17 amino acids. The CDR3 spells CASSVDPWRVNYNEQFF. CDR3 nucleotides: TGTGCCAGCAGCGTAGACCCCTGGCGGGTAAATTACAATGAGCAGTTCTTC.

This clone was observed once. The gene calls are TRBV5-1 and TRBJ2-6; 10 bases line up with TRBD1. CDR3 size: 18 residues. The germline V gene has CDR1 SGHRS and CDR2 YFSETQ. V lost 0 bases and J lost 5; bases outside the gene matches: 8. The CDR3: CASSLVVTGGAWANVLTF. CDR3 coding DNA: TGCGCCAGCAGCTTGGTGGTGACAGGGGGCGCCTGGGCCAACGTCCTGACTTTC.

This chain joins TRBV7-2 and TRBJ1-1, with no clear D. V shed 5 bases and J shed 1 base, with 11 bases lying between them. CDR1 and CDR2 from the germline V gene are SGHTA and FQGNSA. This CDR3 is built from 14 residues. CDR3 protein: CASSVSPKNTEAFF. In DNA form, the CDR3 reads TGTGCCAGCAGCGTCAGTCCCAAGAACACTGAAGCTTTCTTT.

The chain employs TRBV7-2 and TRBJ2-5; no clear D. V lost 3 bases and J lost 2, with 10 bases in between. The CDR3 totals 14 residues. CDR1 SGHTA and CDR2 FQGNSA come from the germline V gene. The CDR3 nucleotides are TGTGCCAGCAGCTTCTCCCCCCGGCAAGAGACCCAGTACTTC. Protein sequence: CASSFSPRQETQYF.

The rearrangement joins TRBV5-1 to TRBJ1-6, with TRBD1 as a possible D gene (6 bases). The germline V gene encodes CDR1 SGHRS and CDR2 YFSETQ. The V gene lost 0 bases and the J gene lost 9 bases, with 10 bases spanning the gap. The CDR3 covers 14 residues. The CDR3, as DNA: TGCGCCAGCAGCTTGGAACAGGGTGGTTCACCCCTCCACTTT. This codes for CASSLEQGGSPLHF.

This chain links TRBV6-2 or TRBV6-3 with TRBJ1-5, with 8 bases that match TRBD1. The CDR3 totals 15 residues. The germline V gene has CDR1 MNHEY and CDR2 SVGEGT. V lost 4 bases and J lost 1; bases outside the gene matches: 3. CDR3 protein: CASSFAGGSNQPQHF. CDR3 nucleotides: TGTGCCAGCAGTTTCGCAGGGGGCAGCAATCAGCCCCAGCATTTT.

The chain recombines TRBV7-9 with TRBJ2-2; D not resolved. Germline V gene data show CDR1 as SEHNR and CDR2 as FQNEAQ (reference sequence). The CDR3 spans 14 residues. Trimming shortened V by 3 bases and J by 0 bases, and 5 bases separated the two germline ends. The CDR3 DNA reads as TGTGCCAGCAGCTTGGGCACGAACACCGGGGAGCTGTTTTTT. It codes for CASSLGTNTGELFF.

The chain links TRBV2 to TRBJ2-5; no clear D gene. V was clipped by 8 bases and J by 0 bases, with 10 bases between them. This CDR3 is 13 amino acids long. The germline V gene encodes CDR1 SNHLY and CDR2 FYNNEI. CDR3 in DNA: TGTGCCAGCGAGCTTAACTACCAAGAGACCCAGTACTTC. Translating it yields CASELNYQETQYF. The full variable domain, in which reference TRBV2 and TRBJ2-5 provide the parts outside the CDR3, is EPEVTQTPSHQVTQMGQEVILRCVPISNHLYFYWYRQILGQKVEFLVSFYNNEISEKSEIFDDQFSVERPDGSNFTLKIRSTKLEDSAMYFCASELNYQETQYFGPGTRLLVL.

The rearrangement links TRBV30 to TRBJ2-1, with D possibly being TRBD2 (6 bases). The CDR3 covers 14 residues. V was shortened by 2 bases and J by 0 bases, with 8 bases between the two germline ends. Looked up from germline, CDR1 is GTSNPN and CDR2 is SVGIG (reference sequence). The CDR3 DNA is TGTGCCTGGAGTTTCGGGGGCTCCTACAATGAGCAGTTCTTC. Translation: CAWSFGGSYNEQFF.

This clone was seen repeatedly, ten times or more. The DNA for the CDR3 is TGTGCCAGCAGATTGACAGGGGCAAATCAGCCCCAGCATTTT. It yields the protein CASRLTGANQPQHF. J is TRBJ1-5 and V is TRBV6-5; 8 bases align to TRBD1. This CDR3 contains 14 residues. The V and J ends lost 6 bases and 4 bases, in that order; junction bases with no gene match: 5. Germline V gives CDR1 MNHEY, CDR2 SVGAGI.

At least ten counts were recorded for this clone. The V call is TRBV6-2 or TRBV6-3, the J call TRBJ1-4, with 7 bases fitting TRBD1. The germline gives CDR1 MNHEY, CDR2 SVGEGT. The CDR3 extends over 13 amino acids. After removal of 8 bases from V and 7 bases from J, the junction contained 7 bases not matched to a gene. The CDR3 sequence: CASGRQGGEKLFF. CDR3 sequence (DNA): TGTGCCAGCGGCCGACAGGGCGGTGAAAAACTGTTTTTT.

The V gene is TRBV18, the J gene TRBJ2-5, with 9 bases identical to TRBD2. Germline trimming cut 1 base from V and 2 bases from J; bases unmatched to any gene: 2. Looked up from germline, CDR1 is KGHSH and CDR2 is LQKENI. This CDR3 is built from 15 residues. DNA for the CDR3: TGTGCCAGCTCACCACGGCGGGGGGGGCAAGAGACCCAGTACTTC. Encoded protein: CASSPRRGGQETQYF.

This sequence joins TRBV2 and TRBJ2-3; possibly TRBD2 for D (7 bases). Germline values: CDR1 SNHLY, CDR2 FYNNEI. V lost 5 bases and J lost 1, with 22 bases in between. The CDR3 length is 18 residues. The CDR3 is CASSQGVGGGLGTDTQYF. The CDR3, as DNA: TGTGCCAGCAGTCAAGGTGTAGGCGGGGGCTTGGGCACAGATACGCAGTATTTT.

V usage is TRBV7-2 and J usage is TRBJ1-2; D gene unclear. The CDR3 spans 13 residues. Trimming stripped 5 bases from V and 3 bases from J, with 10 bases between. Germline V gives CDR1 SGHTA, CDR2 FQGNSA. The CDR3 DNA follows: TGTGCCAGCAGCCCAGATTCCCACTATGGCTACACCTTC. Protein sequence: CASSPDSHYGYTF.

The chain carries TRBV6-4 and TRBJ2-1; 10 bases map to TRBD2. CDR1 is MRHNA and CDR2 is SNTAGT in the germline V gene. The V gene end was trimmed by 4 bases and the J gene end by 9 bases; junction bases not matched to a gene: 6. The CDR3 spans 14 residues. The CDR3 region has the DNA TGTGCCAGCAGTGTAAGCGGGGGGGCCGCTGAGCAGTTCTTC. Amino acids: CASSVSGGAAEQFF.

The chain carries TRBV11-2 and TRBJ2-5, with D possibly TRBD1 on 6 matching bases. From germline, CDR1 is SGHAT and CDR2 FQNNGV. The CDR3 runs 14 residues. Trimming removed 7 bases at V and 5 bases at J, with 17 bases between. CDR3 protein: CASNRIQGGETQYF. CDR3 coding DNA: TGTGCCAGCAACCGGATACAGGGTGGCGAGACCCAGTACTTC. The variable domain in full, completed from reference TRBV11-2 and TRBJ2-5, reads EAGVAQSPRYKIIEKRQSVAFWCNPISGHATLYWYQQILGQGPKLLIQFQNNGVVDDSQLPKDRFSAERLKGVDSTLKIQPAKLEDSAVYLCASNRIQGGETQYFGPGTRLLVL.

Only one count was recorded for this clone. J is TRBJ2-2 and V is TRBV28, with TRBD1 matching 9 bases. This CDR3 comprises 17 residues. V lost 6 bases, J lost 5 bases, and 13 bases stayed unmatched. The V gene's germline CDR1 is MDHEN and CDR2 SYDVKM. The CDR3 protein is CASSSPGQGPRTGELFF. CDR3 bases: TGTGCCAGCAGCTCCCCGGGACAGGGCCCCAGGACCGGGGAGCTGTTTTTT.

The chain couples TRBV7-2 to TRBJ1-2; D ambiguous. Trimming took off 1 base at V and 1 base at J, with 7 bases between the two ends. The length of the CDR3 is 14 residues. CDR1 is SGHTA, CDR2 FQGNSA, per germline. CDR3 region: CASSLVEVNYGYTF. CDR3 coding DNA: TGTGCCAGCAGCTTAGTGGAGGTTAACTATGGCTACACCTTC.

This clone was detected only once. This chain connects TRBV7-8 to TRBJ2-2, with 7 bases aligning to TRBD1. The V gene's germline CDR1 is SGHVS and CDR2 FQNEAQ. V lost 6 bases, J lost 0 bases, and 4 bases stayed unmatched. This CDR3 comprises 15 residues. CDR3 amino acids: CASSSTGANTGELFF. The CDR3 region has the DNA TGTGCCAGCAGTTCTACAGGGGCGAACACCGGGGAGCTGTTTTTT.